The clone carrying this T cell receptor beta chain has more than one count but fewer than ten. Its antigen is as yet unknown. The source of the sample is a study of blood T cells in healthy people across ages. About the research overall: Per two T cells, template switching captured roughly one barcoded beta molecule.

Around 10 milliliters of peripheral blood were drawn from each donor. General study results and limits: Naive and antigen-experienced cells could not be conclusively compared, given unsorted PBMCs.

It was with a sample-barcoded 5' primer and a J-beta primer mix that a second PCR of roughly 7 to 12 cycles was run. TCRdb recomputed calls from the 5' RACE reads with MiXCR, one row per CDR3 protein. The sample lists 600,000 to 850,000 distinct CDR3 sequences, about 42% occurring once. Germline CDR1 SGHVS, CDR2 FNYEAQ. V lost 2 bases, J lost 5 bases, and 7 bases stayed unmatched. The CDR3 totals 16 residues. This clonotype was sampled from an older woman in good health. The V call is TRBV7-6, the J call TRBJ2-7, with 12 nucleotides matching TRBD2. The specimen sequenced was blood. CDR3 DNA: TGTGCCAGCAGCTTACAGACTAGCGGGAGTATCAACGAGCAGTACTTC. It encodes CASSLQTSGSINEQYF.